Included here is one T cell receptor (beta chain) sequence, with context. Measured with immunoSEQ multiplex PCR; TCRdb has only the in-frame clones, and not every one. The table has approximately 80,000 clones, approximately 85% seen once. Germline V gives CDR1 SGHVS, CDR2 FQNEAQ. Trimming shortened V by 3 bases and J by 0 bases, and 12 bases separated the two germline ends. This CDR3 has 16 amino acids. This entry is derived from a study of blood T cell repertoires in COVID-19. V gene TRBV7-8 combines with J gene TRBJ1-3; TRBD1 might be the D (6 bases). Sequenced input: peripheral blood. This receptor was obtained from a woman of 80 years or more with COVID-19, enrolled during active disease. CDR3: CASSLGQGRSGNTIYF. Here the CDR3 DNA reads TGTGCCAGCAGCTTGGGACAAGGACGCTCTGGAAACACCATATATTTT.